Each of the 10 T cell receptor beta chains below was sequenced from the same sample in a study of blood T cell repertoires in COVID-19. Libraries were prepared by immunoSEQ multiplex PCR; TCRdb keeps only in-frame clonotypes and omits some of them. The sample has roughly 170,000 clones, almost 80% seen once. The material sequenced was peripheral blood. The receptors were gathered from a woman in her 70s with acute or convalescent COVID-19.

The chain carries TRBV30 and TRBJ1-2; D perhaps matches TRBD1 (5 bases). The CDR3 covers 16 residues. The V gene lost 5 bases and the J gene lost 8 bases, with 27 bases spanning the gap. CDR1 is GTSNPN, CDR2 SVGIG, per germline (reference sequence). The DNA for the CDR3 is TGTGCCTGGCGTGGACTTGGGGACTCCCGGGTCAGGGGCTACACCTTC. Translating it yields CAWRGLGDSRVRGYTF.

This clone was found a few times. The V and J genes are TRBV12-3 or TRBV12-4 and TRBJ2-7, with 7 bases lining up with TRBD1. The CDR3 has 13 residues. Trimming cost V 4 bases and J 6 bases; bases outside gene matches: 6. The CDR3 sequence is CASSSVQGSEQYF. The CDR3 bases are TGTGCCAGCAGTTCGGTACAGGGGAGCGAGCAGTACTTC.

The rearrangement links TRBV30 to TRBJ2-7, with D possibly TRBD2 on 5 matching bases. CDR1 and CDR2 (germline): GTSNPN, SVGIG (reference sequence). The germline V and J ends were trimmed by 4 bases and 0 bases, with 10 bases remaining between them. The CDR3 consists of 13 residues. CDR3 in amino acids: CAWTTGNSYEQYF. In DNA form, the CDR3 reads TGTGCCTGGACGACGGGAAACTCCTACGAGCAGTACTTC.

The rearrangement joins TRBV5-1 to TRBJ2-1; 12 bases align to TRBD1. Germline-derived CDR1 and CDR2 are SGHRS and YFSETQ. Germline trimming cut 0 bases from V and 9 bases from J; bases unmatched to any gene: 1. This CDR3 comprises 14 residues. In nucleotides, the CDR3 is TGCGCCAGCAGCTTGGGGGACAGGGGGCTTGAGCAGTTCTTC. This codes for CASSLGDRGLEQFF.

This clone was observed a handful of times. The rearrangement links TRBV2 to TRBJ1-5; a possible D gene is TRBD1 (6 bases). The germline CDR1 and CDR2 sequences are SNHLY and FYNNEI. The CDR3 is made up of 15 amino acids. Trimming removed 8 bases at V and 0 bases at J, with 14 bases between. In DNA form, the CDR3 reads TGTGCCAGCGGACGAGGACAGAATAGCAATCAGCCCCAGCATTTT. This encodes CASGRGQNSNQPQHF.

The V gene is TRBV19, the J gene TRBJ1-5; no reliable D call. The germline V gene has CDR1 LNHDA and CDR2 SQIVND (reference sequence). The CDR3 spans 15 residues. V lost 8 bases and J 5 bases, leaving 19 bases between the germline ends. For the CDR3, the DNA is TGTGCCAGTCTTGACGCTGACACGAGGGATCAGCCCCAGCATTTT. Translation: CASLDADTRDQPQHF. Combining the CDR3 with reference TRBV19 and TRBJ1-5 gives the whole variable domain DGGITQSPKYLFRKEGQNVTLSCEQNLNHDAMYWYRQDPGQGLRLIYYSQIVNDFQKGDIAEGYSVSREKKESFPLTVTSAQKNPTAFYLCASLDADTRDQPQHFGDGTRLSIL.

The chain joins TRBV20-1 to TRBJ2-7, with D perhaps TRBD1 (6 bases). V lost 3 bases and J lost 7, with 16 bases in between. The CDR3 is made up of 13 amino acids. The germline V gene has CDR1 DFQATT and CDR2 SNEGSKA (reference sequence). CDR3 loop: CSASPYRDLEQYF. DNA for the CDR3: TGCAGTGCTAGTCCCTACAGGGACCTAGAGCAGTACTTC.

The rearrangement joins TRBV4-1 to TRBJ1-4, with TRBD1 matching over 10 bases. The V segment lost 8 bases and the J segment 8 bases; nucleotides outside the gene matches: 14. The length of the CDR3 is 16 residues. The germline V gene encodes CDR1 MGHRA and CDR2 YSYEKL. CDR3: CASLASRTGGKEKLFF. As DNA, the CDR3 is TGCGCCAGCTTAGCCTCCAGGACAGGGGGGAAGGAAAAACTGTTTTTT.

The gene calls are TRBV12-3 or TRBV12-4 and TRBJ2-7, with 7 bases lining up with TRBD1. The V and J ends lost 5 bases and 3 bases, in that order; junction bases with no gene match: 1. The CDR3 totals 12 residues. CDR3 coding DNA: TGTGCCAGCAGTGACAGGGTCTACGAGCAGTACTTC. Residues: CASSDRVYEQYF.

The chain joins TRBV20-1 to TRBJ2-1; maybe TRBD1 (7 bases). With 5 bases removed from V and 9 bases from J, the gap between germline ends came to 11 bases. Germline CDR1 DFQATT, CDR2 SNEGSKA (reference sequence). This CDR3 comprises 11 residues. CDR3 residues: CSAWRGLEQFF. CDR3 nucleotides: TGCAGTGCTTGGAGGGGGCTTGAGCAGTTCTTC.